Shown below are 30 T cell receptor beta chains from a single sample sequenced in a study of blood T cell repertoires in COVID-19. Using immunoSEQ multiplex PCR, the repertoire was profiled, and TCRdb retains in-frame clones only, with some absent. In the table there are approximately 49,000 clones, approximately 80% of which are singletons. Sequenced material: peripheral blood. These receptor sequences come from a woman aged 80 or over with COVID-19, enrolled during active disease.

With regard to this clone: Relative to the germline gene, one junction end is altered; a read error may explain this. V gene TRBV20-1 combines with J gene TRBJ2-7; perhaps TRBD2 as D (7 bases). The germline CDR1 and CDR2 sequences are DFQATT and SNEGSKA (reference sequence). The CDR3 extends over 11 amino acids. The CDR3 sequence is CSVQGGGVRHF. The CDR3 DNA reads TGCAGTGTCCAAGGGGGAGGGGTTCGTCACTTC.

The chain combines TRBV7-3 with TRBJ2-7; 7 bases agree with TRBD1. Germline V gene sequence: CDR1 SGHTA, CDR2 FQGTGA. The CDR3 runs to 15 residues. V gave up 6 bases and J gave up 6 bases; unmatched junction bases: 14. The CDR3 sequence: CASSQGGLVSSEQYF. CDR3 bases: TGTGCCAGCAGTCAAGGGGGCTTAGTATCGAGCGAGCAGTACTTC.

V usage is TRBV7-3 and J usage is TRBJ2-1; no definite D call. This CDR3 is 15 amino acids long. Trimming cost V 5 bases and J 0 bases, with 11 bases left between them. CDR1 is SGHTA and CDR2 is FQGTGA in the germline V gene. This chain's CDR3 is CASSLSPGSYNEQFF. CDR3 bases: TGTGCCAGCAGCCTATCCCCAGGCTCCTACAATGAGCAGTTCTTC. Full variable domain (rest looked up from reference TRBV7-3 and TRBJ2-1): GAGVSQTPSNKVTEKGKYVELRCDPISGHTALYWYRQSLGQGPEFLIYFQGTGAADDSGLPNDRFFAVRPEGSVSTLKIQRTERGDSAVYLCASSLSPGSYNEQFFGPGTRLTVL.

The chain links TRBV7-9 to TRBJ1-2; D remains unclear. The length of the CDR3 is 12 residues. Germline CDR1 reads SEHNR; CDR2 reads FQNEAQ (reference sequence). Trimming shortened V by 1 base and J by 4 bases, and 4 bases separated the two germline ends. The CDR3, as DNA: TGTGCCAGCAGCTTAGAACTCTATGGCTACACCTTC. This translates into CASSLELYGYTF.

This chain links TRBV19 with TRBJ2-2; a possible D gene is TRBD2 (6 bases). V shed 0 bases and J shed 1 base, with 9 bases lying between them. Germline V gives CDR1 LNHDA, CDR2 SQIVND (reference sequence). The CDR3 has 16 residues. CDR3 protein: CASSIDQGLNTGELFF. In DNA, the CDR3 is TGTGCCAGTAGTATAGATCAGGGACTGAACACCGGGGAGCTGTTTTTT.

This clone was detected once. This chain joins TRBV3-1 (or the pseudogene TRBV3-2) and TRBJ2-5; D is uncertain. The length of the CDR3 is 15 residues. Germline V gene lookup returns CDR1 LGHDT and CDR2 YNNKEL (reference sequence). Trimming took off 3 bases at V and 5 bases at J, with 16 bases between the two ends. The CDR3 sequence: CASSQADSIWETQYF. CDR3 coding DNA: TGTGCCAGCAGCCAGGCCGACTCAATATGGGAGACCCAGTACTTC.

V is TRBV30 and J is TRBJ1-1; no clear D. Trimming removed 3 bases at V and 0 bases at J, with 5 bases between. Germline V CDR1 and CDR2: GTSNPN, SVGIG (reference sequence). This CDR3 has 12 residues. The CDR3 nucleotides read TGTGCCTGGAGCAACTTGAACACTGAAGCTTTCTTT. Protein product: CAWSNLNTEAFF.

The chain employs TRBV3-1 (or the pseudogene TRBV3-2) and TRBJ2-1; 10 bases match TRBD2. The ends lost 0 bases at V and 1 base at J; junction bases unmatched: 9. The germline V gene encodes CDR1 LGHDT and CDR2 YNNKEL (reference sequence). The CDR3 totals 19 residues. The CDR3: CASSQDYLAGVGSYNEQFF. The CDR3 DNA reads TGTGCCAGCAGCCAAGATTACCTAGCGGGAGTCGGGTCCTACAATGAGCAGTTCTTC.

The chain combines TRBV24-1 with TRBJ2-1, with unresolved D. Trimming took 5 bases from V and 6 from J, leaving 7 bases between them. The CDR3 has 12 residues. CDR1 KGHDR and CDR2 SFDVKD come from the germline V gene. CDR3 sequence reads: CATSADSNEQFF. The CDR3 nucleotides are TGTGCCACCAGTGCTGATAGCAATGAGCAGTTCTTC.

This chain links TRBV12-2 with TRBJ2-7; the table's TRBD1 call for D was not verified on the DNA. TRBV12-2 is termed a pseudogene. There are 16 residues in the CDR3. DNA of the CDR3: TGTGCAAGTCGCTTCGCTTTACAGGGCCCACTAAACGAGCAGTACTTC. It encodes CASRFALQGPLNEQYF.

This sequence joins TRBV9 and TRBJ2-7; tentatively, D is TRBD2 (7 bases). V was trimmed by 0 bases and J by 7 bases, leaving 14 bases between them. Germline V gene data show CDR1 as SGDLS and CDR2 as YYNGEE. This CDR3 is built from 14 residues. The CDR3 DNA is TGTGCCAGCAGCGTAGACGGCGGGGGCTTGGAGCAGTACTTC. This gives the protein CASSVDGGGLEQYF. Looking up the rest from reference TRBV9 and TRBJ2-7 gives the full variable domain: DSGVTQTPKHLITATGQRVTLRCSPRSGDLSVYWYQQSLDQGLQFLIQYYNGEERAKGNILERFSAQQFPDLHSELNLSSLELGDSALYFCASSVDGGGLEQYFGPGTRLTVT.

This sequence joins TRBV28 and TRBJ1-3, with no clear D. V lost 1 base and J lost 4, with 8 bases in between. Looked up from germline, CDR1 is MDHEN and CDR2 is SYDVKM. The CDR3 has 14 amino acids. CDR3 sequence reads: CASSLFGLGNTIYF. The CDR3 coding sequence is TGTGCCAGCAGTTTATTCGGACTCGGAAACACCATATATTTT.

The chain employs TRBV12-3 or TRBV12-4 and TRBJ1-1; D is ambiguous. The CDR3 is 11 residues long. The V gene lost 5 bases and the J gene lost 4 bases, with 5 bases spanning the gap. CDR3 in amino acids: CASSHITEAFF. CDR3 DNA sequence: TGTGCCAGCAGTCACATCACTGAAGCTTTCTTT.

V and J are TRBV18 and TRBJ2-7; 7 bases align to TRBD2. The germline CDR1 and CDR2 sequences are KGHSH and LQKENI. CDR3 length equals 15 residues. V lost 5 bases, J lost 7 bases, and 14 bases stayed unmatched. The CDR3 region has the DNA TGTGCCAGCTCAGCCTCGGCGGGAGAAAGGGGAGAGCAGTACTTC. Translated, it gives CASSASAGERGEQYF.

This rearrangement joins TRBV28 to TRBJ1-1; D unresolved. This CDR3 contains 13 residues. Germline V gives CDR1 MDHEN, CDR2 SYDVKM. The germline V and J ends were trimmed by 4 bases and 3 bases, with 9 bases remaining between them. The CDR3 sequence is CASSSVFHTEAFF. CDR3 coding DNA: TGTGCCAGCAGTTCGGTATTTCACACTGAAGCTTTCTTT.

The rearrangement joins TRBV7-6 to TRBJ2-3, with D unresolved. Germline assignment: CDR1 SGHVS and CDR2 FNYEAQ. The CDR3 length is 11 residues. V lost 8 bases and J lost 6, with 9 bases in between. CDR3 nucleotide sequence: TGTGCCAGCCATTCCGGGGATACGCAGTATTTT. Amino acids: CASHSGDTQYF.

The sample holds a few counts of this clone. The chain employs TRBV7-8 and TRBJ1-1, with D possibly matching TRBD1 (5 bases). The CDR3 totals 17 residues. Deletions cut 1 base from V and 4 bases from J, with 19 bases between. Looked up from germline, CDR1 is SGHVS and CDR2 is FQNEAQ. The CDR3: CASSLVSAGLASTEAFF. The CDR3 DNA reads TGTGCCAGCAGCTTAGTCTCGGCAGGGCTGGCATCCACTGAAGCTTTCTTT.

The rearrangement uses TRBV2 and TRBJ1-5, with D possibly matching TRBD1 (6 bases). There are 14 residues in the CDR3. With 0 bases removed from V and 7 bases from J, the gap between germline ends came to 10 bases. Germline V gene sequence: CDR1 SNHLY, CDR2 FYNNEI. The CDR3 nucleotides are TGTGCCAGCAGTGAAGCCCAGCAGGGGCAGCCCCAGCATTTT. Encoded protein: CASSEAQQGQPQHF.

This sequence joins TRBV19 and TRBJ2-3; a weak D match, TRBD2 (6 bases). Trimming left V 6 bases short and J 10 bases short, with 17 bases between. The CDR3 has 13 residues. CDR1 is LNHDA, CDR2 SQIVND, per germline (reference sequence). CDR3 nucleotide sequence: TGTGCCAGTAGAGACTGGACGGGAGAAGCGCAGTATTTT. This sequence encodes CASRDWTGEAQYF.

The chain couples TRBV28 to TRBJ2-6; 10 bases line up with TRBD2. V was pared by 4 bases and J by 1 base, with 7 bases of the junction left unmatched. This CDR3 is built from 18 residues. CDR1 MDHEN and CDR2 SYDVKM come from the germline V gene. CDR3 region: CASSSSGRYSSGANVLTF. The CDR3 DNA reads as TGTGCCAGCAGTTCTAGCGGGAGATATAGTTCTGGGGCCAACGTCCTGACTTTC.

V and J are TRBV6-5 and TRBJ1-2, with D maybe TRBD1 (5 bases). The V end lost 2 bases, the J end lost 2 bases, and 9 bases lay between the germline ends. CDR1 is MNHEY, CDR2 SVGAGI, per germline. The CDR3 has 14 amino acids. In DNA, the CDR3 is TGTGCCAGCAGTTACGACAGTCAGAACTATGGCTACACCTTC. Translating it yields CASSYDSQNYGYTF.

The chain recombines TRBV30 with TRBJ1-6; 12 bases match TRBD1. Germline V gives CDR1 GTSNPN, CDR2 SVGIG (reference sequence). The CDR3 is 15 amino acids. V lost 1 base to trimming and J lost 8 bases; unmatched junction nucleotides: 3. CDR3 residues: CAWSAGTGGYSPLHF. Here the CDR3 DNA reads TGTGCCTGGAGTGCCGGGACAGGGGGCTATTCACCCCTCCACTTT. Drawing the rest from reference TRBV30 and TRBJ1-6, the complete variable domain is SQTIHQWPATLVQPVGSPLSLECTVEGTSNPNLYWYRQAAGRGLQLLFYSVGIGQISSEVPQNLSASRPQDRQFILSSKKLLLSDSGFYLCAWSAGTGGYSPLHFGNGTRLTVT.

In this sample, this clone turned up a few times. The gene calls are TRBV28 and TRBJ1-1, with D unresolved. Trimming took off 4 bases at V and 5 bases at J, with 17 bases between the two ends. The CDR3 loop spans 15 amino acids. Germline-derived CDR1 and CDR2 are MDHEN and SYDVKM. CDR3 sequence: CASSSPLARWTEAFF. CDR3 nucleotides: TGTGCCAGCAGTTCCCCTCTGGCTCGTTGGACTGAAGCTTTCTTT.

The genes are TRBV5-1 and TRBJ2-7; 9 bases line up with TRBD1. CDR3 length equals 18 residues. V lost 1 base, J lost 1 base, and 12 bases stayed unmatched. In germline, CDR1 is SGHRS, CDR2 YFSETQ. CDR3 loop: CASSLSYTGTGNSYEQYF. The CDR3 nucleotides are TGCGCCAGCAGCTTGTCTTATACCGGGACAGGGAATTCCTACGAGCAGTACTTC.

The V and J genes are TRBV5-6 and TRBJ2-3; 9 nucleotides line up with TRBD1. With 1 base clipped from V and 4 bases from J, the junction kept 4 bases outside the gene matches. This CDR3 comprises 15 residues. Germline CDR1 SGHDT, CDR2 YYEEEE. The CDR3 reads CASSLRWTGADTQYF. CDR3 in DNA: TGTGCCAGCAGCTTGCGTTGGACAGGGGCAGATACGCAGTATTTT.

This sequence joins TRBV6-5 and TRBJ1-4; D perhaps matches TRBD1 (6 bases). This CDR3 is built from 14 residues. Germline-derived CDR1 and CDR2 are MNHEY and SVGAGI. The V end was cut by 9 bases, the J end by 4 bases, with 15 bases between. In nucleotides, the CDR3 is TGTGCCAGTGTGCGGGGGCTTAATAATGAAAAACTGTTTTTT. This translates into CASVRGLNNEKLFF.

This sequence joins TRBV27 and TRBJ1-5; 8 nucleotides match TRBD1. Germline loops: CDR1 MNHEY, CDR2 SMNVEV (reference sequence). This CDR3 spans 16 amino acids. V lost 10 bases and J lost 0; bases outside the gene matches: 11. This CDR3 is CATLGVGQVSNQPQHF. CDR3 nucleotides: TGTGCCACCCTCGGCGTGGGACAGGTTAGCAATCAGCCCCAGCATTTT.

There are a few counts of this clone. The chain couples TRBV7-6 to TRBJ2-5; D not certain. V lost 0 bases and J 2 bases, leaving 7 bases between the germline ends. This CDR3 has 14 amino acids. The germline V gene has CDR1 SGHVS and CDR2 FNYEAQ. The CDR3 region is CASSLAQLQETQYF. CDR3 in DNA: TGTGCCAGCAGCTTAGCGCAGTTGCAAGAGACCCAGTACTTC.

The chain carries TRBV2 and TRBJ1-5; 8 bases align to TRBD1. Germline loops: CDR1 SNHLY, CDR2 FYNNEI. The J segment lost 6 bases and the V segment lost 6 bases, leaving 7 bases of the junction unmatched. There are 14 residues in the CDR3. The CDR3 DNA reads as TGTGCCAGCAGCCCACAGGGGGTGACTCAGCCCCAGCATTTT. Translating it yields CASSPQGVTQPQHF.

The chain recombines TRBV29-1 with TRBJ2-7; D might be TRBD2 (5 bases). Germline V gene sequence: CDR1 SQVTM, CDR2 ANQGSEA. V gave up 1 base and J gave up 5 bases, with 12 bases separating them. CDR3 size: 13 residues. The CDR3 coding sequence is TGCAGCGTTGAAGGCGGGCAGTCTAACGAGCAGTACTTC. This sequence encodes CSVEGGQSNEQYF.